This T cell receptor beta chain was sequenced for a study of radiation and T cells in renal cell carcinoma. Libraries were prepared by immunoSEQ multiplex PCR; TCRdb keeps only in-frame clonotypes and omits some of them. The sample carries 120,000 to 150,000 clones, about 88% recorded once. To note about this clone: As yet, its antigen is unknown.

This CDR3 region has 18 residues. Trimming removed 5 bases from V and 5 bases from J, with 22 bases in between. Per the germline V gene, CDR1 is SNHLY and CDR2 is FYNNEI. Time point given: blood 4 weeks post-SBRT, at nephrectomy. As for treatment: 15 Gy SBRT to primary tumor, nephrectomy 4 weeks later. After SBRT, blood was collected at 2 and 4 weeks, plus baseline. Study-wide results and limits: Top tumor clonotypes rose in blood 2 weeks post-radiation, then contracted.

This specimen consisted of blood, obtained from a patient whose treatment included radiotherapy and nephrectomy. The chain combines TRBV2 with TRBJ2-6, with D perhaps matching TRBD1 (5 bases). The receptor was isolated from a woman aged 45-59 years with renal cell carcinoma. The CDR3, as DNA: TGTGCCAGCAGTTACAGGTCTTACCGACAAAGTCGGGCCAACGTCCTGACTTTC. Its translation: CASSYRSYRQSRANVLTF.